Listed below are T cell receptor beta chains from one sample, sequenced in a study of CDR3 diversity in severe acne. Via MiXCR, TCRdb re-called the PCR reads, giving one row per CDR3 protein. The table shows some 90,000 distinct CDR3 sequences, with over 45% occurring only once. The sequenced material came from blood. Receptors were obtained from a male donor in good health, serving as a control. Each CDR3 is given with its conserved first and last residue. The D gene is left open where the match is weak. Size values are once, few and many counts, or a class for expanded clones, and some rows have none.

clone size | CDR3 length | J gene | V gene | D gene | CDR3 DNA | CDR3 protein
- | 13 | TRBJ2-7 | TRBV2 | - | TGTGCCACCGCCCGGGGCCTCTCCTACGAGCAGTACTTC | CATARGLSYEQYF
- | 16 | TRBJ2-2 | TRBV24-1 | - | TGTGCCACCAGTGATCAGACAGGCGGCTGGACCGGGGAGCTGTTTTTT | CATSDQTGGWTGELFF
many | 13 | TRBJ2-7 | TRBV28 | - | TGTGCCACTACGGGACACTCAGTCTACGAGCAGTACTTC | CATTGHSVYEQYF
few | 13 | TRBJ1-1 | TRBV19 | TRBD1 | TGTGCCAGTAGTATGGACAGGGGCACTGAAGCTTTCTTT | CASSMDRGTEAFF
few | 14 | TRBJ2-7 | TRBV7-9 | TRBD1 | TGTGCCAGCAGCTCCCGGGACAGCGCCTACGAGCAGTACTTC | CASSSRDSAYEQYF
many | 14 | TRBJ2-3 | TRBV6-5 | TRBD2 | TGTGCCAGCACCCTGGGGGCTAGCGGGAATACGCAGTATTTT | CASTLGASGNTQYF
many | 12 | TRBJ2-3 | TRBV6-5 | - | TGTGCCACAGCCCCTAGCACAGATACGCAGTATTTT | CATAPSTDTQYF
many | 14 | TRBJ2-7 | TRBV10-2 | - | TGCGCCAGCAGTGATGGAGGGCCCTCCTACGAGCAGTACTTC | CASSDGGPSYEQYF
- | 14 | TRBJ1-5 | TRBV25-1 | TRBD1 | TGTGCCAGCAGTGAGGCAGGGGGCGATCAGCCCCAGCATTTT | CASSEAGGDQPQHF
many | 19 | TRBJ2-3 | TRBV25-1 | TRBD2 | TGTGCCAGCAGTGACTCTATGCGGGGGACCACCCTTAGCACAGATACGCAGTATTTT | CASSDSMRGTTLSTDTQYF
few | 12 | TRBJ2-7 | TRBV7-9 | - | TGTGCCAGCAGCTTCCCCAGGACCGAGCAGTACTTC | CASSFPRTEQYF
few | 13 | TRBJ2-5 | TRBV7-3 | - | TGTGCCAGCAGCTTAGGTCAGGGAGGGACCCAGTACTTC | CASSLGQGGTQYF
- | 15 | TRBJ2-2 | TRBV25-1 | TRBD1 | TGTGCCAGCAGGAACGGGGACAGGGACACCGGGGAGCTGTTTTTT | CASRNGDRDTGELFF
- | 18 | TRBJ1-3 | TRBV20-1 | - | TGCAGTGCTAGAGGTGAAGCGGGGGGGCCGGTGGGGGCGAACACCATATATTTT | CSARGEAGGPVGANTIYF
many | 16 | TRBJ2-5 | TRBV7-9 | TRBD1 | TGTGCCAGCACCCCTCCGGGACAGGGGCACCAAGAGACCCAGTACTTC | CASTPPGQGHQETQYF
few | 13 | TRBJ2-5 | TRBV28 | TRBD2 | TGTGCCTCTGTGCGGGAGGGCCTTGGGACCCAGTACTTC | CASVREGLGTQYF
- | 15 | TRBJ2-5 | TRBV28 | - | TGTGCCAGCAGTACGAGTTTTGGGGCCCAAGAGACCCAGTACTTC | CASSTSFGAQETQYF
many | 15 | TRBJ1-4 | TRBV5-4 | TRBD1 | TGTGCCAGCAGCTCCCGGACAGGGGTTACGGAAAAACTGTTTTTT | CASSSRTGVTEKLFF
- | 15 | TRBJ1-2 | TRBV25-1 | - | TGTGCCAGCAGTATTCCTTCAGGAGAAGGCTATGGCTACACCTTC | CASSIPSGEGYGYTF
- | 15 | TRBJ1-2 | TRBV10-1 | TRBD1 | TGCGCCAGCAGTAAACGGGACAGGGAAAACTATGGCTACACCTTC | CASSKRDRENYGYTF
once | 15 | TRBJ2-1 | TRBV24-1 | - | TGTGCCACCAGTGATGCCTTGAGCTCCTACAATGAGCAGTTCTTC | CATSDALSSYNEQFF
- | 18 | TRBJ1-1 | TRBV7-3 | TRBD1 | TGTGCCAGCAGCTGGACAGGGGCCAATGAGCAGTTCTTTGGTGAAGCTTTCTTT | CASSWTGANEQFFGEAFF
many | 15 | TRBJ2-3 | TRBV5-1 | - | TGCGCCAGCAGCTTGGCCTCGGGGGGCACAGATACGCAGTATTTT | CASSLASGGTDTQYF
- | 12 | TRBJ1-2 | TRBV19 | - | TGTGCCAGTAGTTTACTGAATTATGGCTACACCTTC | CASSLLNYGYTF